This TCR beta chain comes out of a study of CD8+ T cells in alopecia areata. Study observations and caveats: Patients shared TCRs less clearly than mice did, possibly owing to HLA. Clonality was higher in lesional than normal scalp, especially in alopecia totalis/universalis.

The CDR3 contains 13 residues. The germline V gene encodes CDR1 MNHEY and CDR2 SMNVEV (reference sequence). Between the trimmed V and J ends, which lost 0 bases and 5 bases, there was a span of 5 bases. As regards this clone: Antigen: not known.

Reverse transcription of extracted RNA yielded cDNA, which provided the sequencing template. Profiling relied on immunoSEQ multiplex PCR, and the TCRdb table lists in-frame clones only, not all of them. This sample has about 110,000 clones, with 45% to 60% found just once. Specimens obtained from alopecia areata patients comprised lesional scalp punch biopsies and peripheral blood. Input material: NKG2D-low CD8+ T cells sorted from blood. The TCR sequence derives from a human donor with alopecia areata. The chain carries TRBV27 and TRBJ1-5; tentatively, D is TRBD1 (5 bases). This chain's CDR3 is CASSLSGDQPQHF. In nucleotides, the CDR3 is TGTGCCAGCAGTTTATCAGGGGATCAGCCCCAGCATTTT.